A single sample is the source of the 21 T cell receptor beta chains below, sequenced in a study of identical twins. TCRdb recomputed calls from the 5' RACE reads with MiXCR, one row per CDR3 protein. The sample lists 450,000 or so distinct CDR3 sequences, approximately 15% occurring once. The sample was also reused in another study, on yellow fever vaccine responses in identical twins.

The sample taken for sequencing was CD4+ T cells sorted from blood. The origin of the receptors is a woman younger than 35 in good health.

The rearrangement uses TRBV27 and TRBJ2-7, with 9 bases lining up with TRBD2. The CDR3 sequence is 16 residues long. Germline trimming cut 5 bases from V and 4 bases from J; bases unmatched to any gene: 12. The germline V gene has CDR1 MNHEY and CDR2 SMNVEV (reference sequence). DNA of the CDR3: TGTGCCAGCAGTCTTGGACTAGCGCGCCTAGGGTACGAGCAGTACTTC. Its translation: CASSLGLARLGYEQYF.

The chain has TRBV12-3 or TRBV12-4 and TRBJ1-5; D may be TRBD1 (6 bases). V was pared by 6 bases and J by 4 bases, with 10 bases between. CDR3 length: 13 amino acids. The CDR3, as DNA: TGTGCCAGCAGGTTGACAGGTAATCAGCCCCAGCATTTT. Its translation: CASRLTGNQPQHF.

This clonotype was recorded a few times. The chain employs TRBV7-2 and TRBJ2-7; D may be TRBD2 (6 bases). V lost 5 bases to trimming and J lost 2 bases, with 16 bases between them. The length of the CDR3 is 15 residues. CDR1 is SGHTA, CDR2 FQGNSA, per germline. The CDR3 DNA is TGTGCCAGCAGCCTAGAGGGGACTGACGCCTACGAGCAGTACTTC. Its protein is CASSLEGTDAYEQYF.

The chain carries TRBV28 and TRBJ2-2; 10 positions match TRBD2. The CDR3 totals 15 residues. Germline loops: CDR1 MDHEN, CDR2 SYDVKM. J was trimmed by 7 bases and V by 4 bases; bases with no gene match: 6. The CDR3: CASSSLAGGGGELFF. In DNA form, the CDR3 reads TGTGCCAGCAGTTCGTTAGCGGGAGGCGGCGGGGAGCTGTTTTTT.

J is TRBJ2-7 and V is TRBV20-1, with TRBD1 matching 7 bases. Germline CDR1 reads DFQATT; CDR2 reads SNEGSKA (reference sequence). CDR3 length: 12 residues. V lost 5 bases, J lost 0 bases, and 1 base stayed unmatched. The CDR3: CSAWDSSYEQYF. CDR3 in DNA: TGCAGTGCTTGGGACAGCTCCTACGAGCAGTACTTC.

The chain employs TRBV20-1 and TRBJ2-1; D is tentatively TRBD1 or TRBD2 (5 bases each). The length of the CDR3 is 12 residues. Deletions cut 6 bases from V and 6 bases from J, with 12 bases between. Germline CDR1 is DFQATT and CDR2 is SNEGSKA (reference sequence). The CDR3 sequence is CSAQGPLNEQFF. DNA for the CDR3: TGCAGTGCCCAGGGACCTCTCAATGAGCAGTTCTTC.

This clonotype was detected a few times. The chain couples TRBV24-1 to TRBJ2-1; D possibly corresponds to TRBD1 (6 bases). The CDR3 totals 17 residues. Trimming removed 2 bases from V and 9 bases from J, with 22 bases in between. Germline CDR1 reads KGHDR; CDR2 reads SFDVKD. CDR3 bases: TGTGCCACCAGTGATTCCCAACCAGGGGCGAACTTTGGTGAGCAGTTCTTC. Encoded protein: CATSDSQPGANFGEQFF.

This clonotype has only a few counts. The genes are TRBV6-1 and TRBJ2-3, with D possibly matching TRBD2 (6 bases). Germline V lookup: CDR1 MNHNS, CDR2 SASEGT. The CDR3 loop spans 13 amino acids. The ends were cut back, 7 bases at V and 6 bases at J, with 14 bases in the middle. The CDR3 reads CASTEWGEDTQYF. The CDR3 DNA follows: TGTGCCAGCACCGAATGGGGGGAGGATACGCAGTATTTT.

This clonotype was seen a few times. The V and J genes are TRBV7-6 and TRBJ2-2, with D possibly matching TRBD2 (6 bases). Trimming removed 10 bases at V and 0 bases at J, with 15 bases between. CDR1 and CDR2 from the germline V gene are SGHVS and FNYEAQ. The length of the CDR3 is 15 residues. CDR3 DNA sequence: TGTGCCACCTCAACCGGGACTTCGAACACCGGGGAGCTGTTTTTT. It codes for CATSTGTSNTGELFF.

In its sample, this clonotype was seen many times. V and J are TRBV11-1 and TRBJ1-4; 10 positions agree with TRBD1. The CDR3 totals 15 residues. V shed 4 bases and J 7 bases; nucleotides not matched to a gene: 6. The germline CDR1 and CDR2 sequences are SGHAT and FQDESV (reference sequence). The CDR3 here is CASSSTGGGGEKLFF. CDR3 nucleotide sequence: TGTGCCAGCAGCTCGACAGGGGGCGGAGGTGAAAAACTGTTTTTT.

The chain carries TRBV7-8 and TRBJ1-2; the D gene is possibly TRBD1 (5 bases). CDR1 and CDR2 (germline): SGHVS, FQNEAQ. The V end lost 8 bases, the J end lost 5 bases, and 9 bases lay between the germline ends. The CDR3 runs 11 residues. CDR3 loop: CASGQGYGYTF. Written as DNA, the CDR3 is TGTGCCAGCGGGCAGGGTTATGGCTACACCTTC.

The chain uses TRBV28 and TRBJ2-3; TRBD1 or TRBD2 may be the D gene (5 bases each). V lost 8 bases and J 0 bases, leaving 15 bases between the germline ends. This CDR3 is built from 15 residues. Germline-derived CDR1 and CDR2 are MDHEN and SYDVKM. The CDR3 bases are TGTGCCAGCGGGGGTCTCAGCCATAGCACAGATACGCAGTATTTT. Its translation: CASGGLSHSTDTQYF.

This chain links TRBV12-3 or TRBV12-4 with TRBJ2-1; 11 nucleotides align to TRBD2. V trimming: 3 bases; J trimming: 1 base; junction bases outside the gene matches: 5. CDR3 size: 17 residues. The CDR3 loop is CASSFLGLAASYNEQFF. CDR3 in DNA: TGTGCCAGCAGTTTCTTGGGACTAGCGGCTTCCTACAATGAGCAGTTCTTC.

This clonotype has more than one count but fewer than ten. The V gene is TRBV20-1, the J gene TRBJ2-5; D could derive from TRBD1 or TRBD2 (5 bases each). Germline CDR1 reads DFQATT; CDR2 reads SNEGSKA (reference sequence). The CDR3 is 11 amino acids. V lost 6 bases and J lost 4, with 9 bases in between. In DNA, the CDR3 is TGCAGTGCGCCGAGGGGAGAGACCCAGTACTTC. Amino acid sequence: CSAPRGETQYF.

The chain uses TRBV27 and TRBJ2-7, with 7 bases that match TRBD1. CDR1 and CDR2 from the germline V gene are MNHEY and SMNVEV (reference sequence). CDR3 length: 13 residues. Trimming removed 6 bases from V and 1 base from J; junction bases left unmatched: 3. The CDR3: CASRRQGSYEQYF. The CDR3 DNA reads TGTGCCAGCAGGCGACAGGGATCCTACGAGCAGTACTTC.

This clonotype was found a few times. The genes are TRBV5-1 and TRBJ2-7; possible D gene TRBD1, 6 bases. Trimming took off 4 bases at V and 3 bases at J, with 14 bases between the two ends. CDR1 is SGHRS, CDR2 YFSETQ, per germline. This CDR3 contains 14 residues. The CDR3 DNA is TGCGCCAGCAGCCGTGGACAGAGAAACTACGAGCAGTACTTC. Encoded protein: CASSRGQRNYEQYF.

The rearrangement links TRBV29-1 to TRBJ2-3; TRBD1 agrees at 8 bases. CDR1 and CDR2 from the germline V gene are SQVTM and ANQGSEA. This CDR3 is built from 13 residues. With 6 bases clipped from V and 14 bases from J, the junction kept 16 bases outside the gene matches. In DNA form, the CDR3 reads TGCAGCGTCGTACCCCGGGACAGGATTCAGGGGTATTTT. It codes for CSVVPRDRIQGYF.

This clonotype was detected a few times. V and J are TRBV6-9 and TRBJ1-4, with 12 bases lining up with TRBD1. In germline, CDR1 is MNHGY, CDR2 SVAAGI. Trimming removed 1 base from V and 3 bases from J; junction bases left unmatched: 15. The CDR3 loop spans 21 amino acids. The CDR3 sequence is CASSYWSVLGDRGLSNEKLFF. DNA of the CDR3: TGTGCCAGCAGTTATTGGTCTGTTCTGGGGGACAGGGGGCTTTCTAATGAAAAACTGTTTTTT.

J is TRBJ1-5 and V is TRBV3-1; no reliable D call. This CDR3 is built from 17 residues. The germline gives CDR1 LGHDT, CDR2 YNNKEL (reference sequence). V dropped 2 bases and J dropped 2 bases, with 16 bases sitting between them. CDR3 sequence: CASSQMRVGYGNQPQHF. The CDR3 region has the DNA TGTGCCAGCAGCCAAATGAGGGTCGGTTACGGCAATCAGCCCCAGCATTTT.

This clonotype was counted ten times or more. V usage is TRBV7-2 and J usage is TRBJ2-7; D gene uncertain. The CDR3 contains 11 residues. V lost 6 bases and J lost 2, with 5 bases in between. Germline V CDR1 and CDR2: SGHTA, FQGNSA. The CDR3 nucleotides are TGTGCCAGCAGTTCCCCCTACGAGCAGTACTTC. It yields the protein CASSSPYEQYF.

The chain combines TRBV27 with TRBJ2-2; TRBD1 might be the D (6 bases). V was pared by 9 bases and J by 6 bases, with 14 bases between. CDR1 MNHEY and CDR2 SMNVEV come from the germline V gene (reference sequence). The CDR3 sequence is 13 residues long. CDR3 amino acids: CASNIQGAGELFF. The CDR3 region has the DNA TGTGCCAGTAATATACAGGGCGCCGGGGAGCTGTTTTTT.